One and the same sample provided the 8 T cell receptor beta chains below, sequenced in a study of blood T cell repertoires in COVID-19. TCRdb keeps only in-frame clones here, not all; method: immunoSEQ multiplex PCR. The table lists about 97,000 clones, roughly nine tenths of them singletons. The sample comprised peripheral blood. These receptors came from a woman aged 45 to 65 with COVID-19, enrolled during active disease.

The chain carries TRBV7-6 and TRBJ2-5; weak D call: TRBD1 (5 bases). Trimming left V 1 base short and J 2 bases short, with 11 bases between. The CDR3 loop spans 15 amino acids. Germline V lookup: CDR1 SGHVS, CDR2 FNYEAQ. The CDR3 protein is CASSLVGHRQETQYF. The CDR3 coding sequence is TGTGCCAGCAGCTTAGTCGGACACCGTCAAGAGACCCAGTACTTC.

This sequence joins TRBV15 and TRBJ2-5; 8 bases map to TRBD2. V shed 6 bases and J 1 base; nucleotides not matched to a gene: 4. CDR1 LNHNV and CDR2 YYDKDF come from the germline V gene (reference sequence). This CDR3 region has 14 residues. CDR3 nucleotides: TGTGCCACCAGACAGCGGGGGATCCAAGAGACCCAGTACTTC. Residues: CATRQRGIQETQYF.

The V and J genes are TRBV19 and TRBJ1-2, with TRBD1 identical over 9 bases. CDR1 is LNHDA and CDR2 is SQIVND in the germline V gene (reference sequence). CDR3 length: 17 amino acids. Trimming removed 6 bases from V and 4 bases from J; junction bases left unmatched: 15. The CDR3 loop reads CASSTGTGYSGVYGYTF. CDR3 sequence (DNA): TGTGCCAGTAGCACCGGGACAGGGTACTCCGGGGTCTATGGCTACACCTTC.

The V call is TRBV5-4, the J call TRBJ2-7; 8 bases align to TRBD1. This CDR3 spans 15 amino acids. Germline V gene data show CDR1 as SGHNT and CDR2 as YYREEE (reference sequence). Trimming removed 0 bases from V and 4 bases from J; junction bases left unmatched: 6. CDR3 nucleotide sequence: TGTGCCAGCAGCTTGGGGTTGGGACAGGTTTACGAGCAGTACTTC. This sequence encodes CASSLGLGQVYEQYF.

The gene calls are TRBV29-1 and TRBJ2-7; D is perhaps TRBD2 (5 bases). Trimming left V 1 base short and J 5 bases short, with 21 bases between. This CDR3 has 16 amino acids. CDR1 and CDR2 (germline): SQVTM, ANQGSEA. The CDR3 region is CSVEGLGGGGTDEQYF. CDR3 DNA: TGCAGCGTTGAAGGTCTAGGAGGAGGTGGAACCGACGAGCAGTACTTC.

The chain employs TRBV7-2 and TRBJ1-1, with TRBD1 as a possible D gene (5 bases). The germline V gene encodes CDR1 SGHTA and CDR2 FQGNSA. The V and J ends lost 4 bases and 1 base respectively, with 10 bases between them. The CDR3 sequence is 14 residues long. The CDR3 DNA follows: TGTGCCAGCAGCTCGGACACTTGGAACACTGAAGCTTTCTTT. Protein sequence: CASSSDTWNTEAFF.

The chain joins TRBV7-6 to TRBJ1-3, with D tentatively TRBD1 (5 bases). Trimming removed 4 bases at V and 7 bases at J, with 23 bases between. Germline V CDR1 and CDR2: SGHVS, FNYEAQ. The CDR3 sequence is 17 residues long. In DNA, the CDR3 is TGTGCCAGCAGCTCGGGCCCACAGGCGGATACCGGTAACACCATATATTTT. This gives the protein CASSSGPQADTGNTIYF.

In its sample, this clone was seen once. The chain uses TRBV23-1 and TRBJ2-1; 7 bases agree with TRBD1. TRBV23-1 is an ORF, and what it does is uncertain. J lost 8 bases, V lost 8 bases, and 9 bases had no gene match. The CDR3 covers 13 residues. Here the CDR3 reads CASGNYRGDEQFF. Here the CDR3 DNA reads TGCGCCAGCGGGAATTACAGGGGCGATGAGCAGTTCTTC.